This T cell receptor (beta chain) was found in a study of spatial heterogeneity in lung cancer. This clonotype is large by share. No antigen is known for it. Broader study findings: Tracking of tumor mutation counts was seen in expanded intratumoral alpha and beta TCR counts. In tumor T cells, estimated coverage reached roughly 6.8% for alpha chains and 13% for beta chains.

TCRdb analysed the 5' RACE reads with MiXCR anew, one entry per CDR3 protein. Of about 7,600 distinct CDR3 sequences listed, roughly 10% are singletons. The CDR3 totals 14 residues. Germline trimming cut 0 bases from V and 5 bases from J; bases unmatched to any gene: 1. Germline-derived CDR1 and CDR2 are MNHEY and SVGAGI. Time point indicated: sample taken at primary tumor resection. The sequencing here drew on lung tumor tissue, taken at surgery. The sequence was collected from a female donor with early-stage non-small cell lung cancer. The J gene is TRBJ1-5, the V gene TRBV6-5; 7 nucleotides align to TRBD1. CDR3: CASSYSRGDQPQHF. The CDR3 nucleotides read TGTGCCAGCAGTTACTCCAGGGGGGATCAGCCCCAGCATTTT.